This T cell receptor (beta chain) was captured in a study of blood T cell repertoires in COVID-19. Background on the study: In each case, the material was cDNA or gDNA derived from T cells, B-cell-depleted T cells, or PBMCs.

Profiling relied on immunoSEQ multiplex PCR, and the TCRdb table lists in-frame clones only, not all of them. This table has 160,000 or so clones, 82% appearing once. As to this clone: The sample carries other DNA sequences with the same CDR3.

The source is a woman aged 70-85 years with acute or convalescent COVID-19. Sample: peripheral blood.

The CDR3, as DNA: TGTGCCAGCAGCCCGCCGGGACAGAACTATGGCTACACCTTC. The encoded protein is CASSPPGQNYGYTF. This chain connects TRBV28 to TRBJ1-2; 7 bases fit TRBD1. Trimming took 6 bases from V and 2 from J; bases not matched to a gene: 6. The CDR3 is 14 amino acids. Germline values: CDR1 MDHEN, CDR2 SYDVKM.